Reported below is one T cell receptor beta chain. Germline assignment: CDR1 SGHTA and CDR2 FQGNSA. V shed 5 bases and J 8 bases; nucleotides not matched to a gene: 15. The CDR3 covers 16 residues. The data originate from a study of blood T cell repertoires in COVID-19. On the study more broadly: Samples came from the United States, Italy and Spain, spanning acute and convalescent COVID-19. From T cells, B-cell-depleted T cells, or PBMCs came the material, which was cDNA or gDNA.

TCRdb's table, derived via immunoSEQ multiplex PCR, lists solely in-frame clones and lacks some. The table has more than 200,000 clones, roughly 86% seen once. The rearrangement joins TRBV7-2 to TRBJ1-5, with 7 bases that match TRBD1. Specimen: peripheral blood. This TCR was recovered from a woman aged 50 to 65 with COVID-19, enrolled during active disease. CDR3 in amino acids: CASSLDRARFWEPQHF. The CDR3 DNA is TGTGCCAGCAGCCTCGACAGGGCCCGCTTCTGGGAGCCCCAGCATTTT.